The rows below give T cell receptor beta chains drawn from one sample of a study of somatic mutations in cytotoxic T cells in rheumatoid arthritis. Here immunoSEQ multiplex PCR was the method, and the copy in TCRdb shows in-frame clones only, minus some. The sample shows 2,500 to 3,500 clones, around 88% of them seen only once. The sample comprised CD8+ T cells sorted from blood. The receptors stem from a woman aged 50 to 60 with rheumatoid arthritis. The CDR3 runs from the conserved cysteine through the conserved F or W.

V | CDR3
TRBV7-6 | CASSSDYRNEQFF
TRBV2 | CASPRDSNTGELFF
TRBV7-9 | CASSLVRRDAYEQYF
TRBV28 | CASRGTNYYNEQFF
TRBV5-1 | CASSQDRGGEQYF
TRBV13 | CASSARDSIYEQYF
TRBV11-2 | CASSFSGSHNEQFF
TRBV7-8 | CASSLIQGETQYF
TRBV5-1 | CASSPRQGDYNEQFF
TRBV27 | CASQNGRAGELFF
TRBV28 | CASSSGTGNSYEQYF
TRBV6-6 | CAHRRGPEAFF
TRBV10-2 | CASSEIRTGGRQPQHF
TRBV10-3 | CAISTGLYEQYF
TRBV29-1 | CSGVDRVVSDTQYF
TRBV27 | CASSPSGGEVPYEQYF
TRBV28 | CASSPGLAGAEQETQYF
TRBV2 | CASSGERNQETQYF
TRBV28 | CASSRPKGPSTDTQYF
TRBV7-9 | CASSFRAPNTGELFF
TRBV13 | CASSFLGGDYNEQFF
TRBV6-5 | CASSYSLTGDDYGYTF
TRBV28 | CASSFNSGRRYTQYF
TRBV7-2 | CASSPTSGMRDIQYF
TRBV15 | CATSRVGPRSWSEGLNTEAFF
TRBV9 | CASSIIAGVDNEQFF
TRBV27 | CASSWGGNEQYF
TRBV11-3 | CASSLGYWNEQFF
TRBV25-1 | CASSEARRGQETQYF
TRBV7-9 | CASSLQGLNQPQHF
TRBV11-2 | CASSLDPGAEAFF
TRBV6-5 | CASSYGPGTEAFF
TRBV19 | CASSEPGLEYEQYF
TRBV15 | CATARLAGLTGELFF
TRBV2 | CASSDPLQPGNTIYF
TRBV5-6 | CASRRGERESGEQFF
TRBV6-1 | CASSYYTF
TRBV5-1 | CASSSLLAGGRNEQFF
TRBV19 | CASSLWAATEAFF
TRBV28 | CASRLRGSYNEQFF
TRBV5-1 | CASSLDFSSSGNTIYF
TRBV5-4 | CASSPAGETQYF
TRBV7-9 | CASSLSVTDTQYF
TRBV1 | CTSSRASGNNEQFF
TRBV10-3 | CATAREKVYNEQFF
TRBV6-5 | CASSYSSQYNEQFF
TRBV28 | CASSPLTGMDGYTF
TRBV6-5 | CASSPTTGPYEQYF
TRBV2 | CARESGTSGREGYEQYF
TRBV11-3 | CASSLVAGGYNEQFF
TRBV28 | CASSLDAGSNQPQHF
TRBV13 | CASSPGLAGGPTKNIQYF
TRBV10-3 | CAISGEIGDQETQYF
TRBV6-1 | CASSDELNYGYTF